This TCR beta chain emerged from a study of blood T cell repertoires in COVID-19. Study-level background: Acute and convalescent COVID-19 specimens originated in the United States, Italy and Spain. Nucleic acid was either cDNA or gDNA, and it came from T cells, B-cell-depleted T cells, or PBMCs.

As originally analysed: Amplified reference gene primers provided the basis for estimating nucleated cell counts. The method was immunoSEQ multiplex PCR; TCRdb's version includes in-frame clones alone and lacks a portion of them. Clonal size and the V and J genes are those of that table, whereas D and trimming came from the DNA. This table has approximately 81,000 clones, roughly 91% appearing once. Germline V gene sequence: CDR1 SQVTM, CDR2 ANQGSEA. CDR3 length: 15 residues. V shed 1 base and J 2 bases; nucleotides not matched to a gene: 6. This sequence was found in a woman between 45 and 60 years old in a cohort sampled during active COVID-19. J is TRBJ2-7 and V is TRBV29-1, with 9 bases fitting TRBD2. Material for sequencing was peripheral blood. The CDR3: CSVEVLAGNTYEQYF. CDR3 coding DNA: TGCAGCGTTGAAGTGCTAGCGGGGAACACCTACGAGCAGTACTTC.